This TCR beta chain comes out of a study of CD8 T cells in ankylosing spondylitis. TCRdb analysed the 5' RACE reads with MiXCR anew, one entry per CDR3 protein. This repertoire shows around 340,000 distinct CDR3 sequences, approximately 20% found once; its top ten account for over 10%. CDR1 LGHNT and CDR2 FRNRAP come from the germline V gene. Germline trimming cut 6 bases from V and 3 bases from J; bases unmatched to any gene: 10. The CDR3 totals 16 residues. The chain couples TRBV12-5 to TRBJ2-1; TRBD2 aligns across 8 bases. This sequence originates from a male donor with ankylosing spondylitis or in good health (not recorded which). Source material: blood, either unsorted or a sorted T cell fraction (not recorded which). The CDR3 nucleotides are TGTGCTAGTGGGACATTCGGGGGGGGCCTCTACAATGAGCAGTTCTTC. Translating it yields CASGTFGGGLYNEQFF.